This TCR beta chain is from a study of blood T cell repertoires in COVID-19. Germline CDR1 reads MNHNS; CDR2 reads SASEGT. The CDR3 is 16 residues long. V was trimmed by 4 bases and J by 1 base, leaving 11 bases between them. Sequenced by immunoSEQ multiplex PCR; TCRdb stores in-frame clones only, minus some. Found here are some 400,000 clones, approximately 91% of them singletons; the top ten hold more than 0.85%. The specimen was PBMCs or T cells enriched from blood (not recorded which). The source of this sequence is a woman in her thirties or forties who had been exposed to COVID-19. The rearrangement links TRBV6-1 to TRBJ2-6; maybe TRBD1 (5 bases). CDR3 protein: CASSAGRVSGANVLTF. DNA for the CDR3: TGTGCCAGCAGTGCGGGCAGGGTATCTGGGGCCAACGTCCTGACTTTC.